This T cell receptor (beta chain) was identified during a study of neurological immune-mediated disorders. A single record per CDR3 protein comes from TCRdb applying MiXCR to the 5' RACE reads. The sample includes about 20,000 distinct CDR3 sequences, over 9.5% of them seen just once. This clonotype was seen at least ten times. Input material: PBMCs. The sequence derives from a woman aged 55-75 years with HTLV-1-associated myelopathy (HAM/TSP).

The CDR3 sequence is CASSSWTGRNTIYF. CDR3 DNA sequence: TGTGCCAGCAGCTCATGGACAGGTAGAAACACCATATATTTT. This chain joins TRBV13 and TRBJ1-3; TRBD1 matches at 7 bases. The junction had 5 bases not matched to a gene; V was cut back by 4 bases and J by 5 bases. The CDR3 runs to 14 residues. CDR1 is PRHDT, CDR2 FYEKMQ, per germline (reference sequence).